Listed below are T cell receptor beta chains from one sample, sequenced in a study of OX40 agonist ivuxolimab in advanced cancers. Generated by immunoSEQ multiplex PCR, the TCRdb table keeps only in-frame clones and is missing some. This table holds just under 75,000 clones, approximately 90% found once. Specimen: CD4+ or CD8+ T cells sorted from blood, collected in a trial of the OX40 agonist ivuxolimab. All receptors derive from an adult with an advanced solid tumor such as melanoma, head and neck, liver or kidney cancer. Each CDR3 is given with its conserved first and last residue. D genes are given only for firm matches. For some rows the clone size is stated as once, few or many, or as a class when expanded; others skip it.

cdr3_nt: TGTGCCTGGAGTGTATATCTGACTAGCGGGGCCCCCGGGCAGTACTTC
cdr3_aa: CAWSVYLTSGAPGQYF
clone_size: once
j_call: TRBJ2-7
d_call: TRBD2
v_call: TRBV30

cdr3_nt: TGTGCCAGCCTAGCTGGACTAGCGGAGTCCTACAATGAGCAGTTCTTC
cdr3_aa: CASLAGLAESYNEQFF
clone_size: .
j_call: TRBJ2-1
d_call: TRBD2
v_call: TRBV18

cdr3_nt: TGTGCCAGCAGTGCCGTGGTGACAGGGGTTAATGAGCAGTTCTTC
cdr3_aa: CASSAVVTGVNEQFF
clone_size: .
j_call: TRBJ2-1
d_call: TRBD1
v_call: TRBV6-4

cdr3_nt: TGTGCCAGCAGCCTCGGACGCTCCTACGAGCAGTACTTC
cdr3_aa: CASSLGRSYEQYF
clone_size: .
j_call: TRBJ2-7
d_call: .
v_call: TRBV7-2

cdr3_nt: TGTGCCAGCAGTGAAGATTGGACCTCCCCGGTGCATGAGCAGTTCTTC
cdr3_aa: CASSEDWTSPVHEQFF
clone_size: once
j_call: TRBJ2-1
d_call: .
v_call: TRBV6-1

cdr3_nt: TGTGCCAGCAGTGTCAACAGATCTAACTATGGCTACACCTTC
cdr3_aa: CASSVNRSNYGYTF
clone_size: few
j_call: TRBJ1-2
d_call: .
v_call: TRBV2

cdr3_nt: TGTGCCAGCAGCTTAATTAGCGACAGGGTGGGTGGCTACACCTTC
cdr3_aa: CASSLISDRVGGYTF
clone_size: .
j_call: TRBJ1-2
d_call: TRBD1
v_call: TRBV27

cdr3_nt: TGTGCCAGCTCACCAGTGGGGACGGGGGGCACTGAAGCTTTCTTT
cdr3_aa: CASSPVGTGGTEAFF
clone_size: .
j_call: TRBJ1-1
d_call: .
v_call: TRBV18

cdr3_nt: TGTGCCAGCAGTGACGACAGGGGGCGAACACTAGCGGGGGCAAGGGCGCAGTATTTT
cdr3_aa: CASSDDRGRTLAGARAQYF
clone_size: .
j_call: TRBJ2-3
d_call: .
v_call: TRBV28

cdr3_nt: TGCGCCAGCAGTGCAGGGACTGACTACAATGAGCAGTTCTTC
cdr3_aa: CASSAGTDYNEQFF
clone_size: .
j_call: TRBJ2-1
d_call: .
v_call: TRBV10-1

cdr3_nt: TGCAGCGTTGAACGACTAGCGGGCACTAGCACAGATACGCAGTATTTT
cdr3_aa: CSVERLAGTSTDTQYF
clone_size: .
j_call: TRBJ2-3
d_call: TRBD2
v_call: TRBV29-1

cdr3_nt: TGTGCCAGCAGCTTACGAACGCGGGACTACCAAGAGACCCAGTACTTC
cdr3_aa: CASSLRTRDYQETQYF
clone_size: .
j_call: TRBJ2-5
d_call: .
v_call: TRBV11-3

cdr3_nt: TGTGCCAGCAGCCGAGAAGTGGCCGGGGAGCTGTTTTTT
cdr3_aa: CASSREVAGELFF
clone_size: .
j_call: TRBJ2-2
d_call: .
v_call: TRBV7-2

cdr3_nt: TGCGCCAGCAGCTTCAAGTCTAGTGATACAACAGATACGCAGTATTTT
cdr3_aa: CASSFKSSDTTDTQYF
clone_size: .
j_call: TRBJ2-3
d_call: .
v_call: TRBV5-1

cdr3_nt: TGTGCCAGCAGCCGCACGGGGGCTGAGACCCAGTACTTC
cdr3_aa: CASSRTGAETQYF
clone_size: .
j_call: TRBJ2-5
d_call: .
v_call: TRBV7-9

cdr3_nt: TGTGCCAGCAGTGCGGGTCGGGGCAATCAGCCCCAGCATTTT
cdr3_aa: CASSAGRGNQPQHF
clone_size: .
j_call: TRBJ1-5
d_call: .
v_call: TRBV2

cdr3_nt: TGTGCCAGCAGCTTGGACCGAGCCTATGGCTACACCTTC
cdr3_aa: CASSLDRAYGYTF
clone_size: .
j_call: TRBJ1-2
d_call: .
v_call: TRBV5-6

cdr3_nt: TGTGCCAGCAGCCAGGGAGGGGCGCGTGGAAACACCATATATTTT
cdr3_aa: CASSQGGARGNTIYF
clone_size: .
j_call: TRBJ1-3
d_call: .
v_call: TRBV14

cdr3_nt: TGTGCCAGCAGCTTAGACGAGGCAGGGACTGAAGCTTTCTTT
cdr3_aa: CASSLDEAGTEAFF
clone_size: .
j_call: TRBJ1-1
d_call: .
v_call: TRBV7-6

cdr3_nt: TGTGCCACCCAACCCGGGGGGGAGTCATATACGCAGTATTTT
cdr3_aa: CATQPGGESYTQYF
clone_size: .
j_call: TRBJ2-3
d_call: TRBD2
v_call: TRBV11-2

cdr3_nt: TGCGCCAGCAGTGGATCACAGGGGAGAGATACGCAGTATTTT
cdr3_aa: CASSGSQGRDTQYF
clone_size: .
j_call: TRBJ2-3
d_call: TRBD1
v_call: TRBV10-2

cdr3_nt: TGCGCCAGCAGTGGGACAGGGGGGATGGATGAGCAGTTCTTC
cdr3_aa: CASSGTGGMDEQFF
clone_size: .
j_call: TRBJ2-1
d_call: TRBD1
v_call: TRBV5-1